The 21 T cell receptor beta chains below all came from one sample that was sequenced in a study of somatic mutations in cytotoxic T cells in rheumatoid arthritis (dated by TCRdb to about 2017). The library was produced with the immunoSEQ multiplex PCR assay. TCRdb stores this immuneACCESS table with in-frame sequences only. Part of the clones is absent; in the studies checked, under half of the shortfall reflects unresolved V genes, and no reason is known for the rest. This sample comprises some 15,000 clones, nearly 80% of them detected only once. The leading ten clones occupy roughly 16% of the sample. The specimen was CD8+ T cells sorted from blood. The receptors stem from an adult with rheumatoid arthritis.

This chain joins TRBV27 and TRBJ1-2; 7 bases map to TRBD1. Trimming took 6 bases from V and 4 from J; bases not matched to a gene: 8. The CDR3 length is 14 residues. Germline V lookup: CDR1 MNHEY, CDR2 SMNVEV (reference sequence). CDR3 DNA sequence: TGTGCCAGCAGCTTGAGGGACAGCGGCTATGGCTACACCTTC. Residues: CASSLRDSGYGYTF.

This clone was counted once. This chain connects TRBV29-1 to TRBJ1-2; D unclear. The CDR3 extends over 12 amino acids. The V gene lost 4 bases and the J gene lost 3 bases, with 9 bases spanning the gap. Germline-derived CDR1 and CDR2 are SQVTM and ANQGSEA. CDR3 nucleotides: TGCAGCGTTGTCGAGGCGTACTATGGCTACACCTTC. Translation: CSVVEAYYGYTF.

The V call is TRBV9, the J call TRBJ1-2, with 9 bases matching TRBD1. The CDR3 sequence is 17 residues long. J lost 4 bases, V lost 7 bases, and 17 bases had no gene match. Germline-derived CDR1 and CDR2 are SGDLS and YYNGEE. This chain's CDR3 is CASGESGTGRSAYGYTF. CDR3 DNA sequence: TGTGCCAGCGGCGAGAGTGGGACAGGGAGGTCGGCCTATGGCTACACCTTC.

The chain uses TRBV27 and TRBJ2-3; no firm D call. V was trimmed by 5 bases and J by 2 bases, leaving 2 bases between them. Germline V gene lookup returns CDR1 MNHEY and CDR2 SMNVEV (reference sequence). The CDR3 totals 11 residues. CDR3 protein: CASSHTDTQYF. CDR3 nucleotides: TGTGCCAGCAGTCACACAGATACGCAGTATTTT.

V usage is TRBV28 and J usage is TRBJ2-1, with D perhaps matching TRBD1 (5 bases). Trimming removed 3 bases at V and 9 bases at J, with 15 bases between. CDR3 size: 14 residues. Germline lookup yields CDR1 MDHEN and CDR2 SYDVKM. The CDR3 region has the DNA TGTGCCAGCAGTTTTCACAGGCCACGAGGTGAGCAGTTCTTC. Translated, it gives CASSFHRPRGEQFF.

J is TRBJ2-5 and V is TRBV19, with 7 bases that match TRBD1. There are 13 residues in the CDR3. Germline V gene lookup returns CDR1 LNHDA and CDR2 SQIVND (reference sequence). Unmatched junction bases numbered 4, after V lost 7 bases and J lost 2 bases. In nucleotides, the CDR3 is TGTGCCAGTAATACAGGGGTACAAGAGACCCAGTACTTC. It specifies CASNTGVQETQYF.

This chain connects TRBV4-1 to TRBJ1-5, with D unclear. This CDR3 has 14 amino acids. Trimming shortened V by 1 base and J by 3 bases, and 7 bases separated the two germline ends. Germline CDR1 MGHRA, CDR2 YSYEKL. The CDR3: CASSQGELNQPQHF. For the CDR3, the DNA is TGCGCCAGCAGCCAAGGGGAACTCAATCAGCCCCAGCATTTT.

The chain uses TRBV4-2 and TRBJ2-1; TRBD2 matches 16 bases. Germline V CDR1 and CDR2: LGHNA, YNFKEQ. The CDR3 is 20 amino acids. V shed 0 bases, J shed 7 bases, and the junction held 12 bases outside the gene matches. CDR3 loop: CASSQDGGLAGGRSGNEQFF. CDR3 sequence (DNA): TGTGCCAGCAGCCAAGATGGGGGACTAGCGGGGGGGCGAAGTGGGAATGAGCAGTTCTTC.

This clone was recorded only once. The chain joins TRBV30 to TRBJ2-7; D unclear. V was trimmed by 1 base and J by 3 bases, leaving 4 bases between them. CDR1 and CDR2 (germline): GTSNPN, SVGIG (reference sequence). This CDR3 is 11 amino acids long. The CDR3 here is CAWSDDYEQYF. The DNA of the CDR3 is TGTGCCTGGAGTGATGACTACGAGCAGTACTTC.

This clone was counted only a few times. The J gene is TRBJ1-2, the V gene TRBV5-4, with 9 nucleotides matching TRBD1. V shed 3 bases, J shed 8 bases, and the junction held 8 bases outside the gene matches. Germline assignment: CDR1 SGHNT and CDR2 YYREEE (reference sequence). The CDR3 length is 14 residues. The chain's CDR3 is CASSWTGALEGYTF. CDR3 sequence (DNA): TGTGCCAGCAGCTGGACAGGGGCTTTGGAGGGCTACACCTTC.

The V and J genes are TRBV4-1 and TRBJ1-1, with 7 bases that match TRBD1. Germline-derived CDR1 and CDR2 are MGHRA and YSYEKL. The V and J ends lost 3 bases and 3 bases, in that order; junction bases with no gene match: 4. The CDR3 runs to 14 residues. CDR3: CASSHGTVYTEAFF. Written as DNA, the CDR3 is TGCGCCAGCAGCCACGGGACAGTCTACACTGAAGCTTTCTTT.

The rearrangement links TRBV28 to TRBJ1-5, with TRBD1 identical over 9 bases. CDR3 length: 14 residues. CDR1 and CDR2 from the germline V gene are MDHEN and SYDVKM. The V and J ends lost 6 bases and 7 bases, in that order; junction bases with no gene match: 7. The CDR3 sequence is CASSIPGQGQPQHF. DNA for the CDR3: TGTGCCAGCAGCATCCCGGGACAGGGACAGCCCCAGCATTTT.

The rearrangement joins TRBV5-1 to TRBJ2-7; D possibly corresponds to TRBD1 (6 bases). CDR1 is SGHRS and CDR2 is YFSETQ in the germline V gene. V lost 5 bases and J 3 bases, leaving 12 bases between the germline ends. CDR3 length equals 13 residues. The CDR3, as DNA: TGCGCCAGCAGTTGGACAGCCAACTACGAGCAGTACTTC. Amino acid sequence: CASSWTANYEQYF.

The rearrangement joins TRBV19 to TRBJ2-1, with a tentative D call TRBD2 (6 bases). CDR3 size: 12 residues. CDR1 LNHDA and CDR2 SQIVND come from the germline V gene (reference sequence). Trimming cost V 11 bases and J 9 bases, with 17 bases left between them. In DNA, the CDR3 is TGTGCCGGGACTGCCAAGTCGGGTGAGCAGTTCTTC. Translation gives CAGTAKSGEQFF.

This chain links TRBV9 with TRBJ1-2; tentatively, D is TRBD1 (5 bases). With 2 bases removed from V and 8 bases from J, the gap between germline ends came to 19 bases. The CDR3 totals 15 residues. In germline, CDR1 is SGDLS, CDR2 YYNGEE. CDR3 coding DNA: TGTGCCAGCAGCGTTTGGGGTTTCGGGGGGAACGGCTACACCTTC. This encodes CASSVWGFGGNGYTF.

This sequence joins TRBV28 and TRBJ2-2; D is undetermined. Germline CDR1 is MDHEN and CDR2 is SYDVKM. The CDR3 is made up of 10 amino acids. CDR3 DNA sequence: TGTGCAAGTGGAACCGGGGAGCTGTTTTTT. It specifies CASGTGELFF.

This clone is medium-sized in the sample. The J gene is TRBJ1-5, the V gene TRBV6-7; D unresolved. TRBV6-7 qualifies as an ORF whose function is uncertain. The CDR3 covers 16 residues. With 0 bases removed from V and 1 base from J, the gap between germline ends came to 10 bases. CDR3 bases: TGTGCCAGCAGTTACTCACAAGGGTTGAGCAATCAGCCCCAGCATTTT. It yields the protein CASSYSQGLSNQPQHF.

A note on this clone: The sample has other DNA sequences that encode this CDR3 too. The DNA of the CDR3 is TGTGCCAGCAGCCCTCGAACAGGTATGAACGAGCAGTACTTC. Protein: CASSPRTGMNEQYF. This chain joins TRBV27 and TRBJ2-7; tentatively, D is TRBD1 (5 bases). Trimming removed 6 bases from V and 5 bases from J, with 17 bases in between. The CDR3 consists of 14 residues. Germline lookup yields CDR1 MNHEY and CDR2 SMNVEV (reference sequence).

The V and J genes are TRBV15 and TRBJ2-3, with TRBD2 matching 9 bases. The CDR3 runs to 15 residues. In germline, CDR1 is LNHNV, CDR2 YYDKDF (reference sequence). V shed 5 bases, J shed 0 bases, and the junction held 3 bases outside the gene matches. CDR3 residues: CATSGLATSTDTQYF. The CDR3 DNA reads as TGTGCCACCAGCGGACTAGCGACTAGCACAGATACGCAGTATTTT.

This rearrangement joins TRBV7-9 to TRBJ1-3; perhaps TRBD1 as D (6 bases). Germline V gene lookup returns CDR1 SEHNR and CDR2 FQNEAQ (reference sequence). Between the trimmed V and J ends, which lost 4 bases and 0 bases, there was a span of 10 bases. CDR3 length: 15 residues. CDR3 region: CASSSGQPSGNTIYF. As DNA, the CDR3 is TGTGCCAGCAGCTCCGGACAGCCCTCTGGAAACACCATATATTTT.

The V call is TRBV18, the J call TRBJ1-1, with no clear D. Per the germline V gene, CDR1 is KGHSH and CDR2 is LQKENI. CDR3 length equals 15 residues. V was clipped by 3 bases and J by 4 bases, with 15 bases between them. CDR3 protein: CASSPTGRYGTEAFF. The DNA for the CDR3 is TGTGCCAGCTCACCGACTGGACGGTATGGCACTGAAGCTTTCTTT.